This section outlines one T cell receptor beta chain sequence together with its context. This CDR3 is 15 amino acids long. The V gene lost 0 bases and the J gene lost 0 bases, with 9 bases spanning the gap. Germline assignment: CDR1 SGHKS and CDR2 YYEKEE (reference sequence). The data stem from a study of OX40 agonist ivuxolimab in advanced cancers. Across the whole study: Of mixed ages from 23 to 79 and averaging approximately 60 years, the group was almost 85% male.

Sequencing used immunoSEQ multiplex PCR; TCRdb keeps in-frame clones, though not all of them. Of around 63,000 clones listed, approximately 89% are singletons. The V and J genes are TRBV5-5 and TRBJ2-5, with D possibly TRBD1 on 5 matching bases. The sequence was collected from an adult with an advanced solid tumor such as melanoma, head and neck, liver or kidney cancer. This material consisted of CD4+ or CD8+ T cells sorted from blood, taken in a trial of the OX40 agonist ivuxolimab. In nucleotides, the CDR3 is TGTGCCAGCAGCTTGGGGACACAGTACCAAGAGACCCAGTACTTC. It codes for CASSLGTQYQETQYF.